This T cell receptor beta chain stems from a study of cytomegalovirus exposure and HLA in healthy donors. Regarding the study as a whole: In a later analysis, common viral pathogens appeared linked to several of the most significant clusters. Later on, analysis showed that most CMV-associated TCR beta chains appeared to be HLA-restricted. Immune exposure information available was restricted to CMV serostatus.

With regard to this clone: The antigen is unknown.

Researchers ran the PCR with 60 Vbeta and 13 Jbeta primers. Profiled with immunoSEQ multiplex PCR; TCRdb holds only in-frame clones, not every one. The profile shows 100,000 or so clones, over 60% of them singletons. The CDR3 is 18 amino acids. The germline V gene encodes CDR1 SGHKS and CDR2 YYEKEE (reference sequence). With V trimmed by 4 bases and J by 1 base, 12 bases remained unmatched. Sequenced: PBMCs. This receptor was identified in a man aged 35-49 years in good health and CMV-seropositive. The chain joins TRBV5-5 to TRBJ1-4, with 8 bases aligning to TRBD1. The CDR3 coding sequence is TGTGCCAGCAGCGGGAGACTTCGACAGGGGCAAACTAATGAAAAACTGTTTTTT. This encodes CASSGRLRQGQTNEKLFF.